Included here is one T cell receptor beta chain sequence, with context. These data are taken from a study of control samples from healthy donors and cancer patients. Method: immunoSEQ multiplex PCR; TCRdb's copy keeps in-frame clones and lacks some. The sample has under 150,000 clones; 80% to 90% are singletons. The CDR3 covers 14 residues. Trimming shortened V by 8 bases and J by 2 bases, and 14 bases separated the two germline ends. Germline values: CDR1 SGHRS, CDR2 YFSETQ. This TCR derives from a woman in her fifties or sixties with colorectal cancer. Material for sequencing was PBMCs. The J gene is TRBJ1-3, the V gene TRBV5-1; D not certain. CDR3 region: CASREGSAGNTIYF. For the CDR3, the DNA is TGCGCCAGTCGTGAGGGTTCGGCTGGAAACACCATATATTTT. Together with reference TRBV5-1 and TRBJ1-3, the CDR3 gives the full variable domain: KAGVTQTPRYLIKTRGQQVTLSCSPISGHRSVSWYQQTPGQGLQFLFEYFSETQRNKGNFPGRFSGRQFSNSRSEMNVSTLELGDSALYLCASREGSAGNTIYFGEGSWLTVV.